The 19 T cell receptor beta chains below come from one sample, sequenced in a study of blood T cell repertoires in COVID-19. TCRdb's copy holds only in-frame clones and misses some; the assay was immunoSEQ multiplex PCR. The sample lists 270,000 or so clones, 80% to 85% occurring once. The sequencing sample was made of PBMCs or T cells enriched from blood (not recorded which). Receptors were obtained from a man between 45 and 60 years old who had recovered from COVID-19.

The gene calls are TRBV7-2 and TRBJ1-5; the D gene is possibly TRBD1 (5 bases). CDR1 is SGHTA and CDR2 is FQGNSA in the germline V gene. The V gene lost 4 bases and the J gene lost 3 bases, with 10 bases spanning the gap. The CDR3 covers 14 residues. CDR3 coding DNA: TGTGCCAGCAGCTCAGGGCCCTACAATCAGCCCCAGCATTTT. Amino acids: CASSSGPYNQPQHF. Drawing the rest from reference TRBV7-2 and TRBJ1-5, the complete variable domain is GAGVSQSPSNKVTEKGKDVELRCDPISGHTALYWYRQSLGQGLEFLIYFQGNSAPDKSGLPSDRFSAERTGGSVSTLTIQRTQQEDSAVYLCASSSGPYNQPQHFGDGTRLSIL.

This clone showed up just once. This chain uses TRBV18 with TRBJ2-7; weak D call: TRBD2 (6 bases). Germline CDR1 reads KGHSH; CDR2 reads LQKENI. This CDR3 is built from 14 residues. Trimming left V 1 base short and J 5 bases short, with 12 bases between. The CDR3 region has the DNA TGTGCCAGCTCACCACTGCGCGGGATGAACGAGCAGTACTTC. Its protein is CASSPLRGMNEQYF.

The J gene is TRBJ1-6, the V gene TRBV6-5; maybe TRBD1 (6 bases). This CDR3 comprises 14 residues. Germline CDR1 MNHEY, CDR2 SVGAGI. Trimming removed 11 bases from V and 7 bases from J, with 18 bases in between. The CDR3 region has the DNA TGTGCCCGGCCCCCAGGGGATGGGAATTCACCCCTCCACTTT. Protein: CARPPGDGNSPLHF.

V gene TRBV28 combines with J gene TRBJ2-7, with D possibly TRBD2 on 5 matching bases. CDR3 length: 15 amino acids. Trimming shortened V by 4 bases and J by 0 bases, and 13 bases separated the two germline ends. Germline V gives CDR1 MDHEN, CDR2 SYDVKM. Here the CDR3 reads CASSSNWRSSYEQYF. CDR3 bases: TGTGCCAGCAGTTCTAACTGGAGGAGCTCCTACGAGCAGTACTTC.

In its sample, this clone was seen a few times. The V call is TRBV2, the J call TRBJ1-5; no definite D call. Deletions cut 5 bases from V and 1 base from J, with 12 bases between. The germline V gene has CDR1 SNHLY and CDR2 FYNNEI. This CDR3 has 15 amino acids. The CDR3 spells CASSLERVSNQPQHF. DNA of the CDR3: TGTGCCAGCAGTTTAGAGAGGGTCAGCAATCAGCCCCAGCATTTT.

The chain uses TRBV10-2 and TRBJ2-7; 8 positions match TRBD1. V gave up 8 bases and J gave up 4 bases; unmatched junction bases: 1. Germline V gene sequence: CDR1 WSHSY, CDR2 SAAADI. This CDR3 contains 11 residues. The CDR3 loop is CASQGAYEQYF. For the CDR3, the DNA is TGCGCCAGCCAGGGGGCTTACGAGCAGTACTTC.

The J gene is TRBJ1-3, the V gene TRBV9; a possible D gene is TRBD1 (5 bases). This CDR3 has 16 amino acids. Per germline, CDR1 SGDLS and CDR2 YYNGEE. The V end lost 0 bases, the J end lost 0 bases, and 10 bases lay between the germline ends. CDR3 in amino acids: CASSVAQGYSGNTIYF. CDR3 DNA sequence: TGTGCCAGCAGCGTAGCTCAGGGTTACTCTGGAAACACCATATATTTT. The whole variable domain, remainder taken from reference TRBV9 and TRBJ1-3, is DSGVTQTPKHLITATGQRVTLRCSPRSGDLSVYWYQQSLDQGLQFLIQYYNGEERAKGNILERFSAQQFPDLHSELNLSSLELGDSALYFCASSVAQGYSGNTIYFGEGSWLTVV.

The V call is TRBV6-5, the J call TRBJ2-5; 12 nucleotides align to TRBD2. Germline trimming cut 7 bases from V and 5 bases from J; bases unmatched to any gene: 5. CDR1 and CDR2 (germline): MNHEY, SVGAGI. The CDR3 extends over 14 amino acids. The CDR3 region is CASTSGGASETQYF. The CDR3 region has the DNA TGTGCCAGCACTAGCGGGGGGGCGTCGGAGACCCAGTACTTC.

This chain uses TRBV30 with TRBJ2-7, with unresolved D. The CDR3 length is 13 residues. Germline lookup yields CDR1 GTSNPN and CDR2 SVGIG (reference sequence). Between the trimmed V and J ends, which lost 4 bases and 2 bases, there was a span of 12 bases. The CDR3 reads CAWTPGPPYEQYF. The CDR3 DNA follows: TGTGCCTGGACGCCAGGCCCCCCCTACGAGCAGTACTTC.

This chain's CDR3 is CASSLRQGQPQHF. The CDR3 DNA sequence: TGTGCCAGCAGTTTAAGGCAGGGCCAGCCCCAGCATTTT. The rearrangement uses TRBV12-3 or TRBV12-4 and TRBJ1-5; the D gene is possibly TRBD1 (5 bases). Trimming removed 2 bases from V and 7 bases from J, with 9 bases in between. The CDR3 length is 13 residues.

This clone was seen a few times. This chain uses TRBV30 with TRBJ2-1; TRBD1 might be the D (6 bases). CDR1 GTSNPN and CDR2 SVGIG come from the germline V gene (reference sequence). The CDR3 spans 13 residues. V was cut by 3 bases and J by 11 bases, with 17 bases left in between. Here the CDR3 DNA reads TGTGCCTGGAGCGTACTACCGGGACACCAGCAGTTCTTC. Amino acid sequence: CAWSVLPGHQQFF.

The CDR3, as DNA: TGCGCCAGCGGAACGGGACAGCTACAAGAGACCCAGTACTTC. Encoded protein: CASGTGQLQETQYF. The rearrangement links TRBV5-1 to TRBJ2-5; 7 nucleotides match TRBD1. The junction had 8 bases not matched to a gene; V was cut back by 7 bases and J by 2 bases. The CDR3 contains 14 residues. The V gene's germline CDR1 is SGHRS and CDR2 YFSETQ.

V is TRBV7-3 and J is TRBJ1-6, with 7 nucleotides matching TRBD1. Germline V gene data show CDR1 as SGHTA and CDR2 as FQGTGA. V dropped 4 bases and J dropped 7; count of bases not matched to a gene: 4. The CDR3 length is 14 residues. CDR3 DNA sequence: TGTGCCAGCAGCTGGTCAGGGGGAAATTCACCCCTCCACTTT. Amino acids: CASSWSGGNSPLHF.

The rearrangement links TRBV23-1 to TRBJ2-3, with TRBD1 matching over 8 bases. TRBV23-1 is an open reading frame, and its role is uncertain. With V trimmed by 4 bases and J by 0 bases, 15 bases remained unmatched. The CDR3 spans 19 residues. The DNA for the CDR3 is TGCGCCAGCAGTCCAGGGACAGGACTAAAGATTCCTAGCACAGATACGCAGTATTTT. It yields the protein CASSPGTGLKIPSTDTQYF.

The rearrangement uses TRBV6-2 or TRBV6-3 and TRBJ2-3, with D possibly matching TRBD1 (6 bases). The CDR3 consists of 13 residues. Germline CDR1 and CDR2: MNHEY and SVGEGT. Trimming stripped 5 bases from V and 4 bases from J, with 10 bases between. DNA for the CDR3: TGTGCCAGCAGTCGGGACACCGCAGATACGCAGTATTTT. Amino acids: CASSRDTADTQYF.

The chain employs TRBV6-2 or TRBV6-3 and TRBJ1-2; 9 bases map to TRBD1. The germline CDR1 and CDR2 sequences are MNHEY and SVGEGT. V lost 0 bases to trimming and J lost 3 bases; unmatched junction nucleotides: 8. This CDR3 comprises 17 residues. Here the CDR3 reads CASSYSTTGGFDYGYTF. For the CDR3, the DNA is TGTGCCAGCAGTTACTCAACGACAGGGGGGTTCGACTATGGCTACACCTTC.

The CDR3 DNA follows: TGTGCCAGCAGCTCGCCTCTAGCGGGGGGGACCCAGTACTTC. The encoded protein is CASSSPLAGGTQYF. The chain is built from TRBV11-2 and TRBJ2-5, with 11 bases matching TRBD2. V trimming: 4 bases; J trimming: 7 bases; junction bases outside the gene matches: 5. Germline V CDR1 and CDR2: SGHAT, FQNNGV. This CDR3 has 14 residues.

The chain recombines TRBV5-5 with TRBJ2-1; a possible D gene is TRBD1 (6 bases). CDR1 is SGHKS and CDR2 is YYEKEE in the germline V gene (reference sequence). The CDR3 runs 15 residues. V lost 2 bases and J 5 bases, leaving 14 bases between the germline ends. CDR3 sequence reads: CASSFKGQTDNEQFF. The CDR3 nucleotides are TGTGCCAGCAGCTTCAAAGGACAGACCGACAATGAGCAGTTCTTC.

The J gene is TRBJ1-3, the V gene TRBV9; a weak D match, TRBD1 (5 bases). Trimming took 4 bases from V and 0 from J, leaving 17 bases between them. CDR3 length equals 17 residues. In germline, CDR1 is SGDLS, CDR2 YYNGEE. The DNA of the CDR3 is TGTGCCAGCAGCCCACAAGTAGGGGTGATCTCTGGAAACACCATATATTTT. This gives the protein CASSPQVGVISGNTIYF.